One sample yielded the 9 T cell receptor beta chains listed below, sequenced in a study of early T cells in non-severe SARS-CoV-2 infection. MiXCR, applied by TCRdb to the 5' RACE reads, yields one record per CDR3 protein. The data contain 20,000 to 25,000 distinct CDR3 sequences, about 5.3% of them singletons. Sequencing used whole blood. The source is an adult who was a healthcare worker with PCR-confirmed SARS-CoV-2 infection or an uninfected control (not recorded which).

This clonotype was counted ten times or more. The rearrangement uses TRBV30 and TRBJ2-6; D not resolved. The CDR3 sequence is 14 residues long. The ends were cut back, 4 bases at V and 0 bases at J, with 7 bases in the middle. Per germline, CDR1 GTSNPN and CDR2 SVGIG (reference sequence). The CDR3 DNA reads TGTGCCTGGAAGGTCCACTCTGGGGCCAACGTCCTGACTTTC. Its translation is CAWKVHSGANVLTF. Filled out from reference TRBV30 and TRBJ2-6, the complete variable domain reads SQTIHQWPATLVQPVGSPLSLECTVEGTSNPNLYWYRQAAGRGLQLLFYSVGIGQISSEVPQNLSASRPQDRQFILSSKKLLLSDSGFYLCAWKVHSGANVLTFGAGSRLTVL.

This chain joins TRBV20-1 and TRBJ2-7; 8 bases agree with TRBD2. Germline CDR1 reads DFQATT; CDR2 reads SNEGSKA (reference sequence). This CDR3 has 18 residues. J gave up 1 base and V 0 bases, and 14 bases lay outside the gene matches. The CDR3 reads CSARDPLPSGRTSYEQYF. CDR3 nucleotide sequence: TGCAGTGCTAGAGATCCCCTCCCCAGCGGGAGAACTTCCTACGAGCAGTACTTC.

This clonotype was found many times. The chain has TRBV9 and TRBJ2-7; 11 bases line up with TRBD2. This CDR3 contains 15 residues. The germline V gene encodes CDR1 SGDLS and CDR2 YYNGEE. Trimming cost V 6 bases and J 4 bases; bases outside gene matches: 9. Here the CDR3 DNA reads TGTGCCAGCACCAAAGACGGGACTAGCGGTTACGAGCAGTACGTC. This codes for CASTKDGTSGYEQYV.

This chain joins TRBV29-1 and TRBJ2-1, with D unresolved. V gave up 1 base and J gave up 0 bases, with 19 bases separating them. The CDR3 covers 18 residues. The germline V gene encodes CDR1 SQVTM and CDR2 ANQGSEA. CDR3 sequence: CSVEVGSSGLSSYNEQFF. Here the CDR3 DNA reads TGCAGCGTTGAAGTAGGTAGTAGTGGCCTCAGCTCCTACAATGAGCAGTTCTTC.

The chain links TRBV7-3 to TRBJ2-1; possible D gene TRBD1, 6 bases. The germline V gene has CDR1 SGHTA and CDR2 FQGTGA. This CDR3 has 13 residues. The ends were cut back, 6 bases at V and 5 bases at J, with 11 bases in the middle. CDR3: CASSPGANNEQFF. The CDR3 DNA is TGTGCCAGCAGTCCAGGGGCAAACAATGAGCAGTTCTTC.

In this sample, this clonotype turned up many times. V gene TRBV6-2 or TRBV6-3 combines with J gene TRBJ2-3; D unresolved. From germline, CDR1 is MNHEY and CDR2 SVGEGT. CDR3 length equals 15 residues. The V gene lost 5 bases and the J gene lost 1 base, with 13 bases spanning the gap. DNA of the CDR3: TGTGCCAGCAGTCTAATCGAACACGGCACAGATACGCAGTATTTT. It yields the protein CASSLIEHGTDTQYF.

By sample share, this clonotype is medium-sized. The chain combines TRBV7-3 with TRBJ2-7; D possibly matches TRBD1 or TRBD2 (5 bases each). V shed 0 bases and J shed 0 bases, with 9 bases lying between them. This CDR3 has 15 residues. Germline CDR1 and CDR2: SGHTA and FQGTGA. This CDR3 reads CASSLTHGASYEQYF. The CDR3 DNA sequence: TGTGCCAGCAGCTTAACTCACGGGGCCTCCTACGAGCAGTACTTC.

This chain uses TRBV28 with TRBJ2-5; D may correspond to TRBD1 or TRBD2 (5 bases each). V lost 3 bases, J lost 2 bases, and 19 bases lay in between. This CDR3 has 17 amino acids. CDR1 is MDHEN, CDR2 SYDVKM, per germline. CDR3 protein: CASSFSWDDQKQETQYF. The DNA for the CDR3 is TGTGCCAGCAGTTTCTCCTGGGACGATCAAAAGCAAGAGACCCAGTACTTC.

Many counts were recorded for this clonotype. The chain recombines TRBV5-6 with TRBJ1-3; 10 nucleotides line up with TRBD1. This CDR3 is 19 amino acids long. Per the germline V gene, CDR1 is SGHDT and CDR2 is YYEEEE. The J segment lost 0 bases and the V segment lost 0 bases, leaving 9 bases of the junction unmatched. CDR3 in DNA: TGTGCCAGCAGCTTGGTACGACAGGGGGCCCCTAGCTCTGGAAACACCATATATTTT. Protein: CASSLVRQGAPSSGNTIYF.